The 17 T cell receptor beta chains below come from one sample, sequenced in a study of CD8 T cells in Susac syndrome. Roughly 0.45 to 1 ug RNA was reverse transcribed with random hexamers. Using its own MiXCR run on the immunoSEQ multiplex PCR reads, TCRdb lists one record per CDR3 protein. In the table there are 150,000 to 200,000 distinct CDR3 sequences, about 95% of which are singletons. The specimen sequenced was CD4+ T cells from PBMCs. The origin of the receptors is a human donor in good health.

CDR3 DNA sequence: TGTGCCAGCAGTCCTCCTTGGACGGCGACCTACGAGCAGTACTTC. Protein sequence: CASSPPWTATYEQYF. This sequence joins TRBV12-3 or TRBV12-4 and TRBJ2-7; no definite D call. CDR3 length: 15 residues. V shed 5 bases and J shed 2 bases, with 16 bases lying between them.

The chain couples TRBV30 to TRBJ1-1; D is undetermined. CDR1 GTSNPN and CDR2 SVGIG come from the germline V gene (reference sequence). V lost 0 bases and J lost 4, with 9 bases in between. The CDR3 sequence is 13 residues long. The CDR3 sequence is CAWSVGSATEAFF. CDR3 DNA sequence: TGTGCCTGGAGTGTAGGTAGCGCCACTGAAGCTTTCTTT.

The V call is TRBV28, the J call TRBJ1-5; TRBD1 aligns across 8 bases. This CDR3 has 12 amino acids. The trim removed 10 bases at V and 9 bases at J, leaving 8 bases unmatched. Germline V CDR1 and CDR2: MDHEN, SYDVKM. The CDR3 DNA reads TGTGCCATTTCGACAGGGGTGAGGCCCCAGCATTTT. This gives the protein CAISTGVRPQHF.

This chain connects TRBV25-1 to TRBJ1-1; a weak D match, TRBD1 (5 bases). V was trimmed by 3 bases and J by 14 bases, leaving 10 bases between them. The germline V gene has CDR1 MGHDK and CDR2 SYGVNS. This CDR3 is built from 10 residues. CDR3 DNA: TGTGCCAGCAGTGATGAGGGGACGTTCTTT. It is translated as CASSDEGTFF. Full variable domain (remainder filled in from reference TRBV25-1 and TRBJ1-1): EADIYQTPRYLVIGTGKKITLECSQTMGHDKMYWYQQDPGMELHLIHYSYGVNSTEKGDLSSESTVSRIRTEHFPLTLESARPSHTSQYLCASSDEGTFFGQGTRLTVV.

This chain links TRBV20-1 with TRBJ2-7; 7 bases agree with TRBD1. The germline gives CDR1 DFQATT, CDR2 SNEGSKA (reference sequence). The CDR3 spans 13 residues. V gave up 4 bases and J gave up 0 bases; unmatched junction bases: 3. CDR3 coding DNA: TGCAGTGCTATTTCAGGGGGCTCCTACGAGCAGTACTTC. Translation gives CSAISGGSYEQYF.

The chain employs TRBV4-3 and TRBJ2-1; D tentatively reads TRBD1 or TRBD2 (5 bases each). The V gene's germline CDR1 is LGHNA and CDR2 YSLEER. The CDR3 loop spans 14 amino acids. V was shortened by 0 bases and J by 7 bases, with 10 bases between the two germline ends. The CDR3 loop is CASSQEGEWNEQFF. CDR3 DNA: TGCGCCAGCAGCCAAGAGGGGGAATGGAATGAGCAGTTCTTC.

The V and J genes are TRBV29-1 and TRBJ2-7, with TRBD2 matching over 9 bases. V dropped 1 base and J dropped 6; count of bases not matched to a gene: 4. This CDR3 has 13 residues. From germline, CDR1 is SQVTM and CDR2 ANQGSEA. CDR3 coding DNA: TGCAGCGTTGAAGGGCTAGCGGGAAGCGAGCAGTACTTC. Protein sequence: CSVEGLAGSEQYF.

V is TRBV3-1 and J is TRBJ2-1; D possibly corresponds to TRBD2 (5 bases). V gave up 0 bases and J gave up 7 bases, with 16 bases separating them. Germline values: CDR1 LGHDT, CDR2 YNNKEL (reference sequence). The CDR3 runs to 16 residues. The CDR3 reads CASSQETPGFGNEQFF. The CDR3 DNA follows: TGTGCCAGCAGCCAAGAAACCCCGGGGTTTGGGAATGAGCAGTTCTTC.

V usage is TRBV18 and J usage is TRBJ2-7, with 11 bases that match TRBD2. The CDR3 is made up of 16 amino acids. Losses at the gene ends were 2 bases for V and 2 bases for J; bases not matched to a gene: 5. The V gene's germline CDR1 is KGHSH and CDR2 LQKENI. As DNA, the CDR3 is TGTGCCAGCTCACCATTCGAGACTAGCGGGGCCTACGAGCAGTACTTC. It yields the protein CASSPFETSGAYEQYF. Supplemented by reference TRBV18 and TRBJ2-7, the full variable domain reads NAGVMQNPRHLVRRRGQEARLRCSPMKGHSHVYWYRQLPEEGLKFMVYLQKENIIDESGMPKERFSAEFPKEGPSILRIQQVVRGDSAAYFCASSPFETSGAYEQYFGPGTRLTVT.

This chain joins TRBV29-1 and TRBJ1-1; tentative D call: TRBD1 (6 bases). V gave up 4 bases and J gave up 0 bases, with 15 bases separating them. Looked up from germline, CDR1 is SQVTM and CDR2 is ANQGSEA. This CDR3 has 15 residues. This CDR3 is CSVVGRGGVNTEAFF. The CDR3 nucleotides are TGCAGCGTTGTTGGCAGGGGAGGCGTGAACACTGAAGCTTTCTTT.

The rearrangement uses TRBV30 and TRBJ2-7; the D is unclear. Germline CDR1 is GTSNPN and CDR2 is SVGIG (reference sequence). The V gene lost 3 bases and the J gene lost 3 bases, with 15 bases spanning the gap. The CDR3 is made up of 14 amino acids. The DNA for the CDR3 is TGTGCCTGGAGGTTCGGACCTGGAAACTACGAGCAGTACTTC. Residues: CAWRFGPGNYEQYF.

The rearrangement uses TRBV11-2 and TRBJ1-1; D gene ambiguous. Germline-derived CDR1 and CDR2 are SGHAT and FQNNGV. V lost 3 bases to trimming and J lost 0 bases, with 8 bases between them. The CDR3 loop spans 14 amino acids. The CDR3 spells CASSFQNLNTEAFF. In nucleotides, the CDR3 is TGTGCCAGCAGCTTTCAAAATCTGAACACTGAAGCTTTCTTT.

This clonotype was seen once. The chain couples TRBV4-1 to TRBJ2-1, with 10 bases matching TRBD1. The CDR3 is 15 amino acids. Germline values: CDR1 MGHRA, CDR2 YSYEKL. Trimming cost V 4 bases and J 5 bases; bases outside gene matches: 5. The CDR3 nucleotides read TGCGCCAGCAGCCGAGGACAGGGGGTAAACAATGAGCAGTTCTTC. Its protein product is CASSRGQGVNNEQFF.

The chain links TRBV7-9 to TRBJ2-3, with D maybe TRBD2 (5 bases). This CDR3 is built from 15 residues. The V end was cut by 5 bases, the J end by 1 base, with 13 bases between. Germline CDR1 and CDR2: SEHNR and FQNEAQ (reference sequence). DNA for the CDR3: TGTGCCAGCAGCCCTACGGGGATCGGCACAGATACGCAGTATTTT. Translating it yields CASSPTGIGTDTQYF.

J is TRBJ2-7 and V is TRBV20-1, with D uncertain. Per germline, CDR1 DFQATT and CDR2 SNEGSKA (reference sequence). CDR3 length equals 12 residues. With 3 bases removed from V and 1 base from J, the gap between germline ends came to 7 bases. In nucleotides, the CDR3 is TGCAGTGCTAGCGGACCTTCCTACGAGCAGTACTTC. Encoded protein: CSASGPSYEQYF.

In its sample, this clonotype was seen once. The rearrangement uses TRBV20-1 and TRBJ2-3, with D possibly matching TRBD1 (5 bases). Trimming left V 1 base short and J 4 bases short, with 12 bases between. Germline V lookup: CDR1 DFQATT, CDR2 SNEGSKA (reference sequence). CDR3 length: 14 amino acids. The CDR3 nucleotides read TGCAGTGCTAGAGCCAGGGCTAAGCCAGATACGCAGTATTTT. Encoded protein: CSARARAKPDTQYF.

J is TRBJ2-1 and V is TRBV2; maybe TRBD2 (5 bases). This CDR3 has 11 residues. The germline V gene has CDR1 SNHLY and CDR2 FYNNEI. With 10 bases removed from V and 5 bases from J, the gap between germline ends came to 9 bases. The CDR3, as DNA: TGTGCCACCGGACTTCACAATGAGCAGTTCTTC. Translating it yields CATGLHNEQFF.